These T cell receptor beta chains were read from a single sample in a study of blood T cell repertoires in COVID-19. Sequencing used immunoSEQ multiplex PCR; TCRdb keeps in-frame clones, though not all of them. The sample holds 75,000 or so clones, 84% seen once. Sequences were obtained from peripheral blood. The receptor source for this set is a man between 50 and 59 years old with acute or convalescent COVID-19. Both conserved end residues are part of each CDR3. D genes are given only for firm matches. Size values are once, few and many counts, or a class for expanded clones, and some rows have none.

j_call clone_size v_call cdr3_length d_call cdr3_nt cdr3_aa
TRBJ2-1 - TRBV7-8 12 - TGTGCCAGCAGCCACCCAGGAAATGAGCAGTTCTTC CASSHPGNEQFF
TRBJ2-2 once TRBV6-4 16 TRBD2 TGTGCCAGCAGAGATATCGGAGCGGGAGCCACCGGGGAGCTGTTTTTT CASRDIGAGATGELFF
TRBJ1-1 - TRBV7-9 13 - TGTGCCAGCAGCTCACAGGGCGACACTGAAGCTTTCTTT CASSSQGDTEAFF
TRBJ2-1 few TRBV7-2 15 - TGTGCCAGCAGCTTCCAAGATTCTCCGGACAATGAGCAGTTCTTC CASSFQDSPDNEQFF
TRBJ2-1 - TRBV6-1 13 - TGTGCCAGCCGGGACTCTCCGTTTAATGAGCAGTTCTTC CASRDSPFNEQFF
TRBJ1-5 once TRBV2 13 TRBD1 TGTGCCAGGGGGACAGGTAGCAATCAGCCCCAGCATTTT CARGTGSNQPQHF
TRBJ1-1 - TRBV6-6 12 - TGTGCCAGCAGCCCTTTCAACACTGAAGCTTTCTTT CASSPFNTEAFF
TRBJ2-1 once TRBV7-2 14 - TGTGCCAGCAGCCCAGGGTTGGCGCACAATGAGCAGTTCTTC CASSPGLAHNEQFF
TRBJ2-1 - TRBV24-1 19 TRBD2 TGTGCCACCAGTGACTCCCTACGACTAGCGGGGGGGCCCTACAATGAGCAGTTCTTC CATSDSLRLAGGPYNEQFF
TRBJ2-7 - TRBV11-2 12 - TGTGCCAGCAGCTCAGGGTCCTACGAGCAGTACTTC CASSSGSYEQYF
TRBJ1-3 - TRBV6-2/TRBV6-3 14 - TGTGCCAGCAGTTTGACGGGCTCTGGAAACACCATATATTTT CASSLTGSGNTIYF
TRBJ2-4 - TRBV3-1/TRBV3-2 20 TRBD1 TGTGCCAGCAGCCAAGATCCCGGGACAGGGGGCCGGACTAGCCAAAACATTCAGTACTTC CASSQDPGTGGRTSQNIQYF
TRBJ1-1 - TRBV7-2 13 - TGTGCCAGCAGCTTATCGGGTAGCACTGAAGCTTTCTTT CASSLSGSTEAFF
TRBJ2-7 - TRBV6-5 15 TRBD1 TGTGCCAGCAGAACCGGGACAGGGGCCGCCTACGAGCAGTACTTC CASRTGTGAAYEQYF
TRBJ2-1 - TRBV7-6 17 - TGTGCCAGCAGCTCAATAGAAGGGTGGGACATCTACAATGAGCAGTTCTTC CASSSIEGWDIYNEQFF
TRBJ2-1 - TRBV5-1 15 TRBD2 TGCGCCAGCAGCTATACGGGACTAGGCATAAATGAGCAGTTCTTC CASSYTGLGINEQFF
TRBJ1-6 - TRBV12-3/TRBV12-4 13 - TGTGCCAGCAGTTTTAAAGGAGACAGTTGGCGGTCCTTT CASSFKGDSWRSF
TRBJ1-4 - TRBV5-5 13 - TGTGCCAGCAGCCGGGACTCGAGGGAAAAACTGTTTTTT CASSRDSREKLFF
TRBJ1-3 - TRBV4-1 16 - TGCGCCAGCAGCCAAGATAGGTCAGGGGTAGGAAACACCATATATTTT CASSQDRSGVGNTIYF
TRBJ2-7 - TRBV13 18 TRBD1 TGTGCCAGCAGCTCCGGGGACAGGGCCTCCTCGGGGGACTACGAGCAGTACTTC CASSSGDRASSGDYEQYF
TRBJ1-3 few TRBV28 16 TRBD1 TGTGCCAGCAGTTTGGAACAGGGGGGCCTCGGAAACACCATATATTTT CASSLEQGGLGNTIYF
TRBJ1-2 - TRBV6-2/TRBV6-3 16 - TGTGCCAGCAGTTACTCCGCCGGGGTCGGTGACTATGGCTACACCTTC CASSYSAGVGDYGYTF
TRBJ2-7 - TRBV5-6 14 TRBD1 TGTGCCAGCAGACAGGACAGGGAGGTCAACGAGCAGTACTTC CASRQDREVNEQYF
TRBJ2-7 - TRBV7-2 14 - TGTGCCAGCAGCCCGCCTCTGGGGGGTGCGGAGCAGTACTTC CASSPPLGGAEQYF
TRBJ2-5 - TRBV18 16 TRBD2 TGTGCCAGCTCAACAATCTCCGGGACTAACCAAGAGACCCAGTACTTC CASSTISGTNQETQYF
TRBJ2-2 once TRBV3-1/TRBV3-2 17 - TGTGCCAGCAGCCCCACAGACATTTTGCCGAACACCGGGGAGCTGTTTTTT CASSPTDILPNTGELFF
TRBJ2-2 - TRBV27 16 TRBD1 TGTGCCAGCTCAAGACAGGGGGTTCGGAACACCGGGGAGCTGTTTTTT CASSRQGVRNTGELFF
TRBJ1-5 - TRBV6-5 15 TRBD1 TGTGCCAGCAACAAGGGGGCTAATAGCAATCAGCCCCAGCATTTT CASNKGANSNQPQHF
TRBJ2-1 - TRBV5-1 12 - TGCGCCAGCAGCTTGGGTTCTAATGAGCAGTTCTTC CASSLGSNEQFF
TRBJ1-3 - TRBV3-1/TRBV3-2 18 - TGTGCCAGCAGCCAAGATTCGCAGGGCCACTTGTCGGGAAACACCATATATTTT CASSQDSQGHLSGNTIYF
TRBJ2-7 - TRBV21-1 14 - TGTGCCAGCAGCAATGAGGCCCTCTCCTACGAGCAGTACTTC CASSNEALSYEQYF
TRBJ2-3 - TRBV11-3 20 TRBD1 TGTGCCAGCAGCTCCTACTCTACAGGGGACCCTAGACAAAACACAGATACGCAGTATTTT CASSSYSTGDPRQNTDTQYF
TRBJ1-2 - TRBV7-9 12 TRBD1 TGTGCCAGCAGCGAAGACAGGGGTGGCTACACCTTC CASSEDRGGYTF
TRBJ2-7 few TRBV12-3/TRBV12-4 13 TRBD2 TGTGCCAGCAGACTAGCGGGAGTCTACGAGCAGTACTTC CASRLAGVYEQYF
TRBJ2-7 - TRBV9 15 - TGTGCCAGCAGCGTAGCGGGGGACAGCTCCTACGAGCAGTACTTC CASSVAGDSSYEQYF
TRBJ1-5 - TRBV27 16 TRBD1 TGTGCCAGCAGTCCCCGGGGGACAGGGGGCTGTCAGCCCCAGCATTTT CASSPRGTGGCQPQHF
TRBJ2-2 - TRBV7-9 17 TRBD1 TGTGCCAGCAGCCCGGAGGCGGGACAGGGCAACACCGGGGAGCTGTTTTTT CASSPEAGQGNTGELFF
TRBJ1-2 - TRBV28 14 - TGTGCCAGCAGTTTGACGCAACAGAACTATGGCTACACCTTC CASSLTQQNYGYTF
TRBJ2-3 - TRBV9 14 - TGTGCCAGCAGCCCTAGACAGCCCAGAGATACGCAGTATTTT CASSPRQPRDTQYF